Detailed here is one TCR beta chain. These data originate in a study of blood T cell repertoires in COVID-19. Study background: T cells, B-cell-depleted T cells, or PBMCs supplied cDNA or gDNA.

Study processing details: Estimates of nucleated cell counts were drawn from the amplification of reference gene primers. Generated by immunoSEQ multiplex PCR, the TCRdb table keeps only in-frame clones and is missing some. Clonal size and the V and J genes are those of that table, whereas D and trimming came from the DNA. The repertoire holds 120,000 to 150,000 clones, with around four fifths as singletons. Sample: peripheral blood. The clonotype was recovered from a woman aged 40 to 50 with active or convalescent COVID-19.

Written as DNA, the CDR3 is TGTGCCAGCAGTCTTCTCAGGGCTTTTGATATGAACACTGAAGCTTTCTTT. Protein product: CASSLLRAFDMNTEAFF. The chain employs TRBV6-6 and TRBJ1-1; D perhaps matches TRBD1 (5 bases). Germline lookup yields CDR1 MNHNY and CDR2 SVGAGI (reference sequence). The CDR3 covers 17 residues. V lost 5 bases and J lost 0, with 19 bases in between.